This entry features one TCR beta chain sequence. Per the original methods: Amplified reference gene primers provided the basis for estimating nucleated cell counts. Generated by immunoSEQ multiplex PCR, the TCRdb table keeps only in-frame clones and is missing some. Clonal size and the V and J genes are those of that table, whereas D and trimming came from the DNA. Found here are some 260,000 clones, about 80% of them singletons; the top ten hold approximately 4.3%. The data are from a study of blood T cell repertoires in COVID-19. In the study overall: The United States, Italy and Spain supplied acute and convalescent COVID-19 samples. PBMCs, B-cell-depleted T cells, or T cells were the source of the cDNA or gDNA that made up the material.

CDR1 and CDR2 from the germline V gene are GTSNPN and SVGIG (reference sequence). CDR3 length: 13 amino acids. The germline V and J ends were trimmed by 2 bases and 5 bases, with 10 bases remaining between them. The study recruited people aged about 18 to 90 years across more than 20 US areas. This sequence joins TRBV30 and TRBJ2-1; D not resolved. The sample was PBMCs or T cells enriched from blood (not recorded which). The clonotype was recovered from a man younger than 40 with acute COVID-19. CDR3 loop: CAWSSNLNNEQFF. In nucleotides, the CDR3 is TGTGCCTGGAGTTCTAATCTTAACAATGAGCAGTTCTTC.